The text below deals with one T cell receptor (beta chain). Its antigen is unknown. The CDR3 contains 17 residues. Germline values: CDR1 SGHTA, CDR2 FQGNSA. The junction had 10 bases not matched to a gene; V was cut back by 5 bases and J by 2 bases. These data belong to a study of cytomegalovirus exposure and HLA in healthy donors. About the research overall: Tens of millions of unique TCRs, all from HLA-typed donors, were included in an early release of the data. Overall study findings and caveats: When analyzed later, a missense DCLRE1C variant was found to be linked to TCR beta V- and J-gene trimming. In an earlier analysis, in 587 donors, most V segments appeared productive either ~87% or ~30% of the time.

The PCR ran on 60 Vbeta and 13 Jbeta primers. Produced via immunoSEQ multiplex PCR; TCRdb's table is partial and in-frame only. This sample has about 200,000 clones, with 70% to 80% found just once. The sequence came from a male donor in good health and CMV-seropositive. Sequencing was performed on PBMCs. The genes are TRBV7-2 and TRBJ2-5; 11 positions agree with TRBD2. Written as DNA, the CDR3 is TGTGCCAGCAGCACCGCGCTAGCGGGGGGACAACAAGAGACCCAGTACTTC. The encoded protein is CASSTALAGGQQETQYF.